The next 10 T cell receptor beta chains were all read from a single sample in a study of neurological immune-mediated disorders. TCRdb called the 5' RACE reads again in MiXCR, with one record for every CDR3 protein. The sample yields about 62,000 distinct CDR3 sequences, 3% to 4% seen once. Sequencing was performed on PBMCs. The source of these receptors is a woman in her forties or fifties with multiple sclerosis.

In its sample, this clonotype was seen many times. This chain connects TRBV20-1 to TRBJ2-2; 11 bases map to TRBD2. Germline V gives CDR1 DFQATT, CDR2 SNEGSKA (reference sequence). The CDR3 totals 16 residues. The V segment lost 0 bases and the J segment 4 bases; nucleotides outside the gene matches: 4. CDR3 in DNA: TGCAGTGCTAGAGAAGGGACTAGCGGTGTCACCGGGGAGCTGTTTTTT. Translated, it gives CSAREGTSGVTGELFF.

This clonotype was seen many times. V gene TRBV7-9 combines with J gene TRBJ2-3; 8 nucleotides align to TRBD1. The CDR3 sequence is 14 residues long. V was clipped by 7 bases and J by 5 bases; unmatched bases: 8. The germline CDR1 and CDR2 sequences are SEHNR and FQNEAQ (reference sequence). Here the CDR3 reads CASNPGGRGDTQYF. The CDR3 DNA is TGTGCCAGCAACCCAGGGGGCCGGGGAGATACGCAGTATTTT. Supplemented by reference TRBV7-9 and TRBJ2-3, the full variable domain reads DTGVSQNPRHKITKRGQNVTFRCDPISEHNRLYWYRQTLGQGPEFLTYFQNEAQLEKSRLLSDRFSAERPKGSFSTLEIQRTEQGDSAMYLCASNPGGRGDTQYFGPGTRLTVL.

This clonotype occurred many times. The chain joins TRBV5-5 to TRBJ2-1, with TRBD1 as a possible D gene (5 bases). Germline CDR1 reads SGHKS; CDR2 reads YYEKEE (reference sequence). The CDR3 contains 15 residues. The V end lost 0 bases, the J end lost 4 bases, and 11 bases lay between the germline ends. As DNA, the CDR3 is TGTGCCAGCAGCTTGGTGCAGGGCTCATACAATGAGCAGTTCTTC. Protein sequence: CASSLVQGSYNEQFF.

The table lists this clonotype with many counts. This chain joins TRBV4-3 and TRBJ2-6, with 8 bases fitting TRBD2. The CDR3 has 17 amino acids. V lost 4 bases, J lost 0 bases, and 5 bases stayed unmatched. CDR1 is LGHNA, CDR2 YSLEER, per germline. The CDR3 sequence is CASSPLAGGSGANVLTF. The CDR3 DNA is TGCGCCAGCAGCCCTTTGGCGGGAGGCTCTGGGGCCAACGTCCTGACTTTC.

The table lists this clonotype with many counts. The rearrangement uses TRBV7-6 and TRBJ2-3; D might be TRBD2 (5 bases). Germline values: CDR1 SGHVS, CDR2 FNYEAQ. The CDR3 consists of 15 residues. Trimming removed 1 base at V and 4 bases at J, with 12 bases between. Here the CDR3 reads CASSLERRKSDTQYF. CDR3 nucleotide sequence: TGTGCCAGCAGCTTAGAGCGGAGGAAATCAGATACGCAGTATTTT.

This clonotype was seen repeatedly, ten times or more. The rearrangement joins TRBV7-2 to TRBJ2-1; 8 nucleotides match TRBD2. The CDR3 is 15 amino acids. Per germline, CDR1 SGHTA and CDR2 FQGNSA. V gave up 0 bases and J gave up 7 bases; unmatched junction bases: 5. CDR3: CASSLAQGLGNEQFF. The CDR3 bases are TGTGCCAGCAGCTTAGCACAGGGACTAGGGAATGAGCAGTTCTTC. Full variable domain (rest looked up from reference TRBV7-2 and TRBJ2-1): GAGVSQSPSNKVTEKGKDVELRCDPISGHTALYWYRQSLGQGLEFLIYFQGNSAPDKSGLPSDRFSAERTGGSVSTLTIQRTQQEDSAVYLCASSLAQGLGNEQFFGPGTRLTVL.

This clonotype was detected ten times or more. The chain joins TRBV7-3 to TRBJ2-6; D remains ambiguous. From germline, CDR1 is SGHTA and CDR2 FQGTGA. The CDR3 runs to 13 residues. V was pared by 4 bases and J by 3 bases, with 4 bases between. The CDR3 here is CASSSGGANVLTF. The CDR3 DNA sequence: TGTGCCAGCAGCTCAGGTGGGGCCAACGTCCTGACTTTC.

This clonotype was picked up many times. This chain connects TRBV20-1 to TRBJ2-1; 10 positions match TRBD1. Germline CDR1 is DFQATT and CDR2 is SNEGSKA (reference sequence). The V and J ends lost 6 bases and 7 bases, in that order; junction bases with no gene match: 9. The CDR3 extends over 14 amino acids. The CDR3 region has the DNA TGCAGTGCGGCAAAGACAGGGGGCGAGAATGAGCAGTTCTTC. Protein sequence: CSAAKTGGENEQFF.

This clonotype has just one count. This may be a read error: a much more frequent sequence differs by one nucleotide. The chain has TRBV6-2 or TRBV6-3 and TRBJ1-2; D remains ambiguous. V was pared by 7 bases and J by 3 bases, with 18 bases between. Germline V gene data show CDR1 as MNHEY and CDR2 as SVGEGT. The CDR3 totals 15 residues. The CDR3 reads CASTHPFEDDYGYTF. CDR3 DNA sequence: TGTGCCAGCACTCATCCGTTTGAGGACGACTATGGCTACACCTTC.

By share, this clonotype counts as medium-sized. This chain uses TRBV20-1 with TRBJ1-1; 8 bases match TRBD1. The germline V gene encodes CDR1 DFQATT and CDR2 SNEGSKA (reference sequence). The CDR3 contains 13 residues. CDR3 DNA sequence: TGCAGCCCCGGTCAGGGGGCCTTCACTGAAGCTTTCTTT. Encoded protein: CSPGQGAFTEAFF.